This TCR beta chain is drawn from a study of T cell repertoires in cytomegalovirus infection. Across the study: HLA-C-restricted CMV epitopes, recently identified, and well-studied HLA-B-restricted ones were used by the study. Based on public TCR beta signatures, there were indications of CMV infection and of a matching HLA type.

A remark on this clonotype: The antigen is not known.

Each CDR3 protein is one row after TCRdb ran MiXCR on the reads. The sample records 700,000 to 950,000 distinct CDR3 sequences, about 33% being singletons. Study observations and caveats: CMV-specific TCR beta clonotypes restricted by HLA-C dominated the ex vivo response. Cumulative frequency of public TCR beta families picked out carriers of CMV plus the relevant HLA.

V was trimmed by 4 bases and J by 4 bases, leaving 11 bases between them. The CDR3 spans 14 residues. CDR1 is SGHDT and CDR2 is YYEEEE in the germline V gene. The chain recombines TRBV5-6 with TRBJ1-4, with D unclear. Sequencing used cultured CD8+ T cells from PBMCs, obtained from culture after CMV antigen stimulation. The receptor was isolated from a human donor in good health (CMV status not recorded). Some clones in this sample may be carry-over from other donors' samples. Written as DNA, the CDR3 is TGTGCCAGCAGCCCCGGGTCCAATAATGAAAAACTGTTTTTT. Protein sequence: CASSPGSNNEKLFF. Combining the CDR3 with reference TRBV5-6 and TRBJ1-4 gives the whole variable domain DAGVTQSPTHLIKTRGQQVTLRCSPKSGHDTVSWYQQALGQGPQFIFQYYEEEERQRGNFPDRFSGHQFPNYSSELNVNALLLGDSALYLCASSPGSNNEKLFFGSGTQLSVL.